This TCR beta chain is drawn from a study of long-term antiretroviral therapy in people with HIV. Survey-level resolution applied to immunoSEQ assay v3.0. Profiling relied on immunoSEQ multiplex PCR, and the TCRdb table lists in-frame clones only, not all of them. The sample lists 13,000 to 15,000 clones; about 80% were seen once. The CDR3 loop spans 14 amino acids. Germline V gene sequence: CDR1 LNHDA, CDR2 SQIVND (reference sequence). Trimming took 5 bases from V and 3 from J, leaving 14 bases between them. Per donor, at least one pre-ART and at least two post-ART PBMC samples were obtained. The V and J genes are TRBV19 and TRBJ2-7; D assignment may be TRBD1 or TRBD2 (6 bases each). This specimen was unsorted PBMCs, taken 3.2 years before starting antiretroviral therapy. This TCR came from a man aged 35-49 years with HIV. The CDR3 loop reads CASSLSRGGYEQYF. The CDR3, as DNA: TGTGCCAGTAGTCTAAGCAGGGGAGGCTACGAGCAGTACTTC. Looking up the rest from reference TRBV19 and TRBJ2-7 gives the full variable domain: DGGITQSPKYLFRKEGQNVTLSCEQNLNHDAMYWYRQDPGQGLRLIYYSQIVNDFQKGDIAEGYSVSREKKESFPLTVTSAQKNPTAFYLCASSLSRGGYEQYFGPGTRLTVT.